Listed below are T cell receptor beta chains from one sample, sequenced in a study of OX40 agonist ivuxolimab in advanced cancers. The assay was immunoSEQ multiplex PCR, and TCRdb's table has in-frame clones only and misses some. The data hold around 79,000 clones, with about 91% observed a single time. The sample consisted of CD4+ or CD8+ T cells sorted from blood, taken in a trial of the OX40 agonist ivuxolimab. The receptors stem from an adult with an advanced solid tumor such as melanoma, head and neck, liver or kidney cancer. Each CDR3 is given with its conserved first and last residue. A D gene is named only where the DNA matches it firmly. Some rows mark clone size as missing; the rest say once, few, many or name a class of expanded clone.

j_gene	d_gene	abundance	v_gene	len	CDR3nt	CDR3aa
TRBJ2-3	NA	NA	TRBV9	15	TGTGCCAGCAGCCCCAGGGGGGGGAGCACAGATACGCAGTATTTT	CASSPRGGSTDTQYF
TRBJ2-1	TRBD2	NA	TRBV6-5	15	TGTGCCAGCAGTTACGGCGGGAGCTCCTACAATGAGCAGTTCTTC	CASSYGGSSYNEQFF
TRBJ2-3	NA	NA	TRBV5-8	15	TGTGCCAGCAGCTTTTTCGGGGGCCGCACAGATACGCAGTATTTT	CASSFFGGRTDTQYF
TRBJ2-5	TRBD1	NA	TRBV5-6	15	TGTGCCAGCAGCTCGGACAGGATCGGAAAAGAGACCCAGTACTTC	CASSSDRIGKETQYF
TRBJ2-2	NA	NA	TRBV5-1	15	TGCGCCAGCAGCTTGCGGGGAGACAGCACCGGGGAGCTGTTTTTT	CASSLRGDSTGELFF
TRBJ1-3	NA	NA	TRBV18	15	TGTGCCAGCTCCTCGGGCCGGAACTCTGGAAACACCATATATTTT	CASSSGRNSGNTIYF
TRBJ1-5	NA	once	TRBV10-3	15	TGTGCCATCGGGGGCAGGGAGCAAGGCAATCAGCCCCAGCATTTT	CAIGGREQGNQPQHF
TRBJ2-7	NA	NA	TRBV6-1	12	TGTGCCAGCAGTGAAGCTCGGGGACAGCAGTACTTC	CASSEARGQQYF
TRBJ2-5	NA	NA	TRBV10-1	13	TGCGCCAGCAGTAGTAGCGGTCAAGAGACCCAGTACTTC	CASSSSGQETQYF
TRBJ2-3	TRBD2	NA	TRBV10-3	15	TGTGCCATCAGTGAAAGGGCGGGAGGGGAAGATACGCAGTATTTT	CAISERAGGEDTQYF
TRBJ2-7	NA	NA	TRBV7-2	14	TGTGCCAGCAGCCCCGTGGGATCGAACTACGAGCAGTACTTC	CASSPVGSNYEQYF